This T cell receptor (beta chain) appears in the sequencing data of a study of T cells after yellow fever vaccination. The CDR3 has 13 amino acids. V shed 1 base and J shed 6 bases, with 6 bases lying between them. Germline lookup yields CDR1 MGHRA and CDR2 YSYEKL. Template switching by 5'RACE produced TCR cDNA, adding a universal primer site and UMIs. One entry per CDR3 protein, called by TCRdb with MiXCR from the 5' RACE reads. The sample yields 200,000 to 300,000 distinct CDR3 sequences, roughly 4% seen once. Study-wide points: Weaker overall, the secondary response nonetheless peaked faster (day 5 versus 15). Among primary-vaccination clones, most reappeared after the booster, at around 97% for CD4 and about 90% for CD8.

This clonotype was recorded at least ten times. Its antigen is currently unknown. The receptor comes from a man aged 18 to 29 who received the YFV17D yellow fever vaccine. The sequencing used PBMCs, collected 15 days after the yellow fever booster vaccination. The chain joins TRBV4-1 to TRBJ1-4; no clear D gene. In DNA, the CDR3 is TGCGCCAGCAGCCAAGGGTTGTATGAAAAACTGTTTTTT. This encodes CASSQGLYEKLFF.